Below are 31 T cell receptor beta chains sequenced from a single sample in a study of T cell responses to AZD1222 COVID-19 vaccine (dated by TCRdb to the early 2020s). The sample's time point label, in plain terms: about 28 days (+/-7) after the second vaccine dose. The library relied on the immunoSEQ multiplex PCR assay. TCRdb took this table from immuneACCESS and kept in-frame rearrangements with V and J called. Such tables lack part of the clones; where checked against another copy, unresolved V genes explain under half of the gap, and the rest is unexplained. This sample holds approximately 140,000 clones; around 90% were observed only once. The ten largest account for about 3.6% of the sample. The sequencing used peripheral blood, collected 28 days after the second AZD1222 dose. The receptor source for this set is an adult who received the AZD1222 COVID-19 vaccine.

The chain links TRBV18 to TRBJ2-1; D may match TRBD1 or TRBD2 (5 bases each). V shed 5 bases and J shed 7 bases, with 15 bases lying between them. This CDR3 has 14 residues. Looked up from germline, CDR1 is KGHSH and CDR2 is LQKENI. The CDR3 loop is CASSLSSWGNEQFF. CDR3 bases: TGTGCCAGCTCATTATCCTCCTGGGGGAATGAGCAGTTCTTC. The full variable domain, with the rest looked up from reference TRBV18 and TRBJ2-1, is NAGVMQNPRHLVRRRGQEARLRCSPMKGHSHVYWYRQLPEEGLKFMVYLQKENIIDESGMPKERFSAEFPKEGPSILRIQQVVRGDSAAYFCASSLSSWGNEQFFGPGTRLTVL.

The rearrangement uses TRBV7-9 and TRBJ2-7, with 8 bases that match TRBD2. Looked up from germline, CDR1 is SEHNR and CDR2 is FQNEAQ (reference sequence). After removal of 2 bases from V and 5 bases from J, the junction contained 5 bases not matched to a gene. This CDR3 contains 14 residues. The CDR3 DNA is TGTGCCAGCAGCTTAACAGCGGGACTAGACGAGCAGTACTTC. Encoded protein: CASSLTAGLDEQYF.

This rearrangement joins TRBV19 to TRBJ1-2, with D perhaps matching TRBD1 (6 bases). The V gene lost 6 bases and the J gene lost 2 bases, with 25 bases spanning the gap. The CDR3 totals 18 residues. Germline assignment: CDR1 LNHDA and CDR2 SQIVND (reference sequence). DNA for the CDR3: TGTGCCAGTAGCCGAGGGGTCGGAAGGGGGAGGAAAAACTATGGCTACACCTTC. Amino acids: CASSRGVGRGRKNYGYTF.

This sequence joins TRBV7-9 and TRBJ2-5; perhaps D is TRBD1 or TRBD2 (6 bases each). Trimming took off 3 bases at V and 5 bases at J, with 25 bases between the two ends. CDR1 and CDR2 from the germline V gene are SEHNR and FQNEAQ (reference sequence). This CDR3 comprises 18 residues. CDR3 protein: CASSFRGRLLRSMETQYF. The DNA for the CDR3 is TGTGCCAGCAGCTTTCGGGGGCGCTTGTTGCGTTCCATGGAGACCCAGTACTTC.

The chain uses TRBV19 and TRBJ2-3, with 8 bases matching TRBD2. This CDR3 comprises 16 residues. CDR1 is LNHDA and CDR2 is SQIVND in the germline V gene (reference sequence). The ends lost 5 bases at V and 1 base at J; junction bases unmatched: 8. In DNA, the CDR3 is TGTGCCAGTAGTGCCTCGACTAGCGCCCGCACAGATACGCAGTATTTT. Its protein is CASSASTSARTDTQYF.

The rearrangement links TRBV2 to TRBJ2-7; D is uncertain. The CDR3 is 15 amino acids. Per the germline V gene, CDR1 is SNHLY and CDR2 is FYNNEI. Deletions cut 3 bases from V and 3 bases from J, with 15 bases between. CDR3 coding DNA: TGTGCCAGCAGTGATTCGGCCTTACCCCGCTACGAGCAGTACTTC. Translated: CASSDSALPRYEQYF. The complete variable domain, with remaining parts taken from reference TRBV2 and TRBJ2-7, reads EPEVTQTPSHQVTQMGQEVILRCVPISNHLYFYWYRQILGQKVEFLVSFYNNEISEKSEIFDDQFSVERPDGSNFTLKIRSTKLEDSAMYFCASSDSALPRYEQYFGPGTRLTVT.

In the case of this clone: An end of the junction does not agree with germline; a read error may underlie this. The chain combines TRBV19 with TRBJ2-7; a weak D match, TRBD2 (5 bases). The germline gives CDR1 LNHDA, CDR2 SQIVND (reference sequence). The length of the CDR3 is 13 residues. The CDR3 bases are TGCCGGAACCGTTCCACCGGCGGGTACGAGCAGTACTTC. It codes for CRNRSTGGYEQYF.

CDR3 bases: TGTGCCAGCGGACTAGCGACGAACACCGGGGAGCTGTTTTTT. Its translation is CASGLATNTGELFF. The J gene is TRBJ2-2, the V gene TRBV11-3, with 9 bases identical to TRBD2. The CDR3 sequence is 14 residues long. Per germline, CDR1 SGHNT and CDR2 YENEEA. The V gene end was trimmed by 8 bases and the J gene end by 0 bases; junction bases not matched to a gene: 1.

CDR3 nucleotide sequence: TGCGCCAGCAGTGAGAGGACAGGGTATCTCCACGAGCAGTACTTC. It yields the protein CASSERTGYLHEQYF. The chain employs TRBV10-2 and TRBJ2-7; TRBD1 matches 8 bases. Germline CDR1 WSHSY, CDR2 SAAADI. The CDR3 runs 15 residues. After removal of 2 bases from V and 5 bases from J, the junction contained 8 bases not matched to a gene.

V usage is TRBV5-1 and J usage is TRBJ2-7; the D gene is possibly TRBD1 (5 bases). This CDR3 comprises 14 residues. From germline, CDR1 is SGHRS and CDR2 YFSETQ. Trimming took off 0 bases at V and 4 bases at J, with 11 bases between the two ends. The CDR3: CASSLESRGYEQYF. The CDR3 DNA sequence: TGCGCCAGCAGCTTGGAGTCAAGGGGATACGAGCAGTACTTC.

The chain joins TRBV4-1 to TRBJ1-2; D might be TRBD1 (6 bases). This CDR3 spans 14 amino acids. Germline lookup yields CDR1 MGHRA and CDR2 YSYEKL. The germline V and J ends were trimmed by 0 bases and 7 bases, with 12 bases remaining between them. DNA of the CDR3: TGCGCCAGCAGCCAAGATGCGGGGGGCGTTGGCTACACCTTC. It translates to CASSQDAGGVGYTF.

Points on this clone: Other DNA sequences within the sample encode an identical CDR3. J is TRBJ1-2 and V is TRBV3-1 (or the pseudogene TRBV3-2); TRBD1 might be the D (6 bases). V was cut by 1 base and J by 3 bases, with 9 bases left in between. The germline V gene has CDR1 LGHDT and CDR2 YNNKEL (reference sequence). CDR3 length: 14 residues. The CDR3 spells CASSQATGHYGYTF. In DNA, the CDR3 is TGTGCCAGCAGCCAAGCGACAGGCCACTATGGCTACACCTTC.

Here the CDR3 reads CASSLVQRSDTQYF. CDR3 bases: TGTGCCAGCAGCTTAGTCCAGCGCTCAGATACGCAGTATTTT. The V call is TRBV11-2, the J call TRBJ2-3; D is undetermined. With 1 base removed from V and 4 bases from J, the gap between germline ends came to 9 bases. The CDR3 runs 14 residues. Germline CDR1 is SGHAT and CDR2 is FQNNGV. The full variable domain, with the rest looked up from reference TRBV11-2 and TRBJ2-3, is EAGVAQSPRYKIIEKRQSVAFWCNPISGHATLYWYQQILGQGPKLLIQFQNNGVVDDSQLPKDRFSAERLKGVDSTLKIQPAKLEDSAVYLCASSLVQRSDTQYFGPGTRLTVL.

The chain combines TRBV5-1 with TRBJ1-2; no reliable D call. The V end lost 0 bases, the J end lost 3 bases, and 3 bases lay between the germline ends. The CDR3 loop spans 12 amino acids. Germline V gene data show CDR1 as SGHRS and CDR2 as YFSETQ. The CDR3 loop reads CASSLGDYGYTF. DNA for the CDR3: TGCGCCAGCAGCTTGGGCGACTATGGCTACACCTTC. The full variable domain, its missing parts supplied by reference TRBV5-1 and TRBJ1-2, is KAGVTQTPRYLIKTRGQQVTLSCSPISGHRSVSWYQQTPGQGLQFLFEYFSETQRNKGNFPGRFSGRQFSNSRSEMNVSTLELGDSALYLCASSLGDYGYTFGSGTRLTVV.

Written as DNA, the CDR3 is TGCGCCATCGCGGAGTCCTACAATGAGCAGTTCTTC. This translates into CAIAESYNEQFF. The chain joins TRBV10-1 to TRBJ2-1, with unresolved D. The CDR3 has 12 amino acids. Trimming left V 10 bases short and J 1 base short, with 8 bases between. Germline lookup yields CDR1 WNHNN and CDR2 SYGVQD (reference sequence).

This chain links TRBV3-1 (or the pseudogene TRBV3-2) with TRBJ2-1, with 13 positions matching TRBD2. The CDR3 sequence is 15 residues long. The V segment lost 6 bases and the J segment 8 bases; nucleotides outside the gene matches: 7. Germline V lookup: CDR1 LGHDT, CDR2 YNNKEL (reference sequence). The CDR3 loop is CASRTTSGRVDEQFF. CDR3 sequence (DNA): TGTGCCAGCAGAACTACTAGCGGGAGGGTTGATGAGCAGTTCTTC.

The rearrangement uses TRBV10-2 and TRBJ1-2; 8 positions match TRBD1. With V trimmed by 0 bases and J by 8 bases, 11 bases remained unmatched. Germline V gives CDR1 WSHSY, CDR2 SAAADI. The CDR3 extends over 16 amino acids. The CDR3 DNA reads TGCGCCAGCAGTGAGTCGAGATGGCAGGGGGCTGGAGGCTACACCTTC. It translates to CASSESRWQGAGGYTF.

The rearrangement links TRBV5-6 to TRBJ2-5; 10 bases fit TRBD1. From germline, CDR1 is SGHDT and CDR2 YYEEEE. The V gene end was trimmed by 2 bases and the J gene end by 4 bases; junction bases not matched to a gene: 5. There are 15 residues in the CDR3. The CDR3 DNA reads as TGTGCCAGCAGCTTTAGTGGACAGGGGGGAGAGACCCAGTACTTC. As protein: CASSFSGQGGETQYF. The full variable domain, with the rest looked up from reference TRBV5-6 and TRBJ2-5, is DAGVTQSPTHLIKTRGQQVTLRCSPKSGHDTVSWYQQALGQGPQFIFQYYEEEERQRGNFPDRFSGHQFPNYSSELNVNALLLGDSALYLCASSFSGQGGETQYFGPGTRLLVL.

The chain recombines TRBV27 with TRBJ2-1; D gene ambiguous. Germline CDR1 is MNHEY and CDR2 is SMNVEV (reference sequence). The CDR3 totals 16 residues. Trimming cost V 6 bases and J 0 bases, with 15 bases left between them. The CDR3 bases are TGTGCCAGCAGCCCTTGGGCCGGGTACTCCTACAATGAGCAGTTCTTC. Its protein product is CASSPWAGYSYNEQFF.

This sequence joins TRBV28 and TRBJ2-6; no reliable D call. V was shortened by 3 bases and J by 0 bases, with 3 bases between the two germline ends. The germline CDR1 and CDR2 sequences are MDHEN and SYDVKM. The CDR3 is 14 residues long. The CDR3 loop is CASSFGSGANVLTF. CDR3 nucleotide sequence: TGTGCCAGCAGTTTCGGCTCTGGGGCCAACGTCCTGACTTTC.

The chain links TRBV5-1 to TRBJ2-5, with 7 positions matching TRBD2. The germline CDR1 and CDR2 sequences are SGHRS and YFSETQ. The CDR3 has 15 amino acids. The junction had 9 bases not matched to a gene; V was cut back by 2 bases and J by 5 bases. The CDR3, as DNA: TGCGCCAGCAGCTTTGGCGGGAGTGGAGGGGAGACCCAGTACTTC. Its protein is CASSFGGSGGETQYF.

The chain employs TRBV3-1 (or the pseudogene TRBV3-2) and TRBJ2-4; 8 bases are a match to TRBD2. Germline CDR1 and CDR2: LGHDT and YNNKEL (reference sequence). The junction had 13 bases not matched to a gene; V was cut back by 0 bases and J by 3 bases. The CDR3 runs 19 residues. The CDR3 nucleotides read TGTGCCAGCAGCCAAGAATCCGGTAGGGCGGGGGGCCACAAAAACATTCAGTACTTC. Translation: CASSQESGRAGGHKNIQYF.

The chain employs TRBV11-3 and TRBJ1-2, with D perhaps matching TRBD1 (6 bases). The CDR3 runs to 15 residues. V lost 4 bases to trimming and J lost 5 bases, with 17 bases between them. CDR1 and CDR2 from the germline V gene are SGHNT and YENEEA. For the CDR3, the DNA is TGTGCCAGCAGCTCAAGCGGACAGCTGAAGTATGGCTACACCTTC. Residues: CASSSSGQLKYGYTF.

V and J are TRBV5-1 and TRBJ2-3, with 9 nucleotides matching TRBD2. The CDR3 covers 16 residues. The junction had 4 bases not matched to a gene; V was cut back by 0 bases and J by 2 bases. The germline gives CDR1 SGHRS, CDR2 YFSETQ. The CDR3 sequence: CASSLGLADSTDTQYF. CDR3 sequence (DNA): TGCGCCAGCAGCTTGGGACTAGCGGATTCCACAGATACGCAGTATTTT.

This chain links TRBV19 with TRBJ1-6; 8 nucleotides align to TRBD1. With 5 bases clipped from V and 6 bases from J, the junction kept 6 bases outside the gene matches. Germline V lookup: CDR1 LNHDA, CDR2 SQIVND (reference sequence). The CDR3 totals 15 residues. CDR3 amino acids: CASSLGQGPNSPLHF. Here the CDR3 DNA reads TGTGCCAGTAGTCTAGGACAGGGTCCTAATTCACCCCTCCACTTT.

This chain uses TRBV11-2 with TRBJ1-2; possibly TRBD1 for D (6 bases). Trimming took off 4 bases at V and 5 bases at J, with 8 bases between the two ends. This CDR3 contains 12 residues. Germline V gene data show CDR1 as SGHAT and CDR2 as FQNNGV. CDR3 protein: CASSYGQYGYTF. The CDR3 coding sequence is TGTGCCAGCAGCTACGGACAGTATGGCTACACCTTC.

This chain connects TRBV5-4 to TRBJ1-1; TRBD1 matches at 7 bases. Germline loops: CDR1 SGHNT, CDR2 YYREEE (reference sequence). The CDR3 totals 15 residues. Trimming cost V 4 bases and J 0 bases; bases outside gene matches: 6. For the CDR3, the DNA is TGTGCCAGCAGCGGGGGGGACAGATTGAACACTGAAGCTTTCTTT. Translation: CASSGGDRLNTEAFF.

V and J are TRBV4-1 and TRBJ1-2; D is undetermined. V was cut by 2 bases and J by 3 bases, with 13 bases left in between. The CDR3 runs to 15 residues. The germline gives CDR1 MGHRA, CDR2 YSYEKL. The CDR3 coding sequence is TGCGCCAGCAGCCAAATAATTTATGGGGACTATGGCTACACCTTC. It translates to CASSQIIYGDYGYTF.

In the case of this clone: This sample also contains other DNA sequences that code for the same CDR3. CDR3 DNA: TGTGCCAGCTCACCAAGGGATACGCAGTATTTT. This translates into CASSPRDTQYF. The J gene is TRBJ2-3, the V gene TRBV18; no clear D gene. This CDR3 region has 11 residues. Germline CDR1 KGHSH, CDR2 LQKENI. The V and J ends lost 2 bases and 6 bases respectively, with 3 bases between them.

The rearrangement uses TRBV7-9 and TRBJ1-2, with a tentative D call TRBD1 (5 bases). V lost 3 bases and J 3 bases, leaving 20 bases between the germline ends. This CDR3 is built from 17 residues. Germline assignment: CDR1 SEHNR and CDR2 FQNEAQ (reference sequence). This CDR3 reads CASSFPIRRGQYYGYTF. The CDR3 nucleotides read TGTGCCAGCAGCTTTCCAATTAGGAGGGGCCAATACTATGGCTACACCTTC.

This clone showed up just once. The chain carries TRBV10-3 and TRBJ2-1; D tentatively reads TRBD1 or TRBD2 (5 bases each). This CDR3 is built from 13 residues. Germline V lookup: CDR1 ENHRY, CDR2 SYGVKD. The V end lost 3 bases, the J end lost 8 bases, and 11 bases lay between the germline ends. Here the CDR3 DNA reads TGTGCCATCAGTGAAGAAAGGGGAGATGAGCAGTTCTTC. It yields the protein CAISEERGDEQFF.